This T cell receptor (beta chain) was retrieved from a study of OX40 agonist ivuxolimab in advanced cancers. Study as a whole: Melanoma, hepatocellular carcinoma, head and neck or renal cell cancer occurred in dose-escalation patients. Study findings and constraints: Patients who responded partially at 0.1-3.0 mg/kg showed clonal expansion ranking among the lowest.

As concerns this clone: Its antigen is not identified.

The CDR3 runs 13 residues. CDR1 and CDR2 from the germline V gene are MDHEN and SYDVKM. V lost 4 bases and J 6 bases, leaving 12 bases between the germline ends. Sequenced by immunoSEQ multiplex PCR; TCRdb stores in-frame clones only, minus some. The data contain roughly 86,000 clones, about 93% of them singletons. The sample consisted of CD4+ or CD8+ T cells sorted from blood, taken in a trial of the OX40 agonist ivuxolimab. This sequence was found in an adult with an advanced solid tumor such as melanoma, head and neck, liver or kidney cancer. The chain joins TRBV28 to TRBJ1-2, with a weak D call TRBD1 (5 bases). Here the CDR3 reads CASSSGQGDGYTF. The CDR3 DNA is TGTGCCAGCAGTTCAGGGCAGGGAGATGGCTACACCTTC.